The T cell receptor (beta chain) described here comes from a study of blood T cell repertoires in COVID-19. Turning to the study itself: Both acute and convalescent COVID-19 samples were obtained from the United States, Italy and Spain. T cells, B-cell-depleted T cells, or PBMCs supplied cDNA or gDNA.

V was clipped by 3 bases and J by 10 bases; unmatched bases: 3. There are 12 residues in the CDR3. In the study's own analysis: By means of reference gene primer amplification, nucleated cell counts were estimated. TCRdb's table, derived via immunoSEQ multiplex PCR, lists solely in-frame clones and lacks some. That table is the source of V, J and clone size, and D and trimming were worked out from the DNA. The data contain 65,000 to 70,000 clones, about 74% of them singletons. The sample comprised peripheral blood. The receptor was derived from a human donor in a cohort sampled during active COVID-19. J is TRBJ2-4 and V is TRBV12-3 or TRBV12-4, with TRBD2 matching over 7 bases. This CDR3 is CASSLGGTIQYF. Written as DNA, the CDR3 is TGTGCCAGCAGTTTGGGAGGGACTATTCAGTACTTC.